The clone carrying this T cell receptor (beta chain) was seen a handful of times. What it binds is unknown. The data are from a study of T cells in Graves' hyperthyroidism and ophthalmopathy. Study-wide results and limits: Appearing also in blood were most of the thyroid clonotypes expanded above 0.001.

The CDR3 spans 12 residues. Trimming shortened V by 8 bases and J by 3 bases, and 13 bases separated the two germline ends. CDR1 is SQVTM and CDR2 is ANQGSEA in the germline V gene. Disease duration under 2 months; hyperthyroidism patients were aged 18 to 65. PBMCs came from more than 9.5 ml fresh peripheral blood. What was amplified from RNA transcripts were TCR beta CDR3 regions. RT-PCR in the first round (using the HTBI primer set) targeted the TCR CDR3. One entry per CDR3 protein, called by TCRdb with MiXCR from the multiplex PCR reads. The sample lists more than 350,000 distinct CDR3 sequences, about 15% occurring once.

The clonotype comes from a woman aged 30 to 39 with Graves' hyperthyroidism. The chain employs TRBV29-1 and TRBJ1-1; no firm D call. The specimen was blood. The CDR3: CSIVFGYTEAFF. The CDR3 coding sequence is TGCAGCATCGTGTTCGGATACACTGAAGCTTTCTTT.